The 18 T cell receptor beta chains listed next were all sequenced from one sample in a study of T cells after yellow fever vaccination. TCRdb itself ran the 5' RACE reads through MiXCR, one entry per CDR3 protein. Of just under 600,000 distinct CDR3 sequences listed, roughly 13% are singletons. The sample consisted of PBMCs, taken on the day of the yellow fever booster vaccination. The source of these receptors is a man younger than 40 who received the YFV17D yellow fever vaccine.

This clonotype was counted between two and nine times. The chain carries TRBV24-1 and TRBJ2-1, with a possible D match to TRBD1 (5 bases). Germline loops: CDR1 KGHDR, CDR2 SFDVKD. This CDR3 comprises 12 residues. V was cut by 5 bases and J by 6 bases, with 7 bases left in between. CDR3: CATSGQGNEQFF. The CDR3, as DNA: TGTGCCACCAGTGGGCAGGGCAATGAGCAGTTCTTC.

This clonotype was counted between two and nine times. This chain uses TRBV12-3 or TRBV12-4 with TRBJ2-7; 8 positions match TRBD2. The CDR3 is made up of 16 amino acids. V shed 1 base and J 6 bases; nucleotides not matched to a gene: 11. Here the CDR3 reads CASSLGGAGVLGEQYF. Written as DNA, the CDR3 is TGTGCCAGCAGTTTAGGGGGAGCGGGAGTTCTCGGCGAGCAGTACTTC.

This chain uses TRBV15 with TRBJ2-3; D not resolved. The V end lost 3 bases, the J end lost 2 bases, and 3 bases lay between the germline ends. Germline V gene sequence: CDR1 LNHNV, CDR2 YYDKDF (reference sequence). There are 12 residues in the CDR3. The CDR3 DNA reads as TGTGCCACCAGCAGTAACACAGATACGCAGTATTTT. Translation: CATSSNTDTQYF.

The gene calls are TRBV29-1 and TRBJ2-1; perhaps D is TRBD1 or TRBD2 (5 bases each). Germline CDR1 reads SQVTM; CDR2 reads ANQGSEA. The CDR3 loop spans 16 amino acids. V was cut by 0 bases and J by 4 bases, with 16 bases left in between. For the CDR3, the DNA is TGCAGCGTTGAAGACCCCGTGGGGGAGCGGTACAATGAGCAGTTCTTC. Translating it yields CSVEDPVGERYNEQFF.

The chain joins TRBV7-2 to TRBJ2-1; D not resolved. Germline V gives CDR1 SGHTA, CDR2 FQGNSA. Trimming pared 3 bases from V and 12 bases from J, leaving 9 bases between. The CDR3 covers 11 residues. CDR3 DNA sequence: TGTGCCAGCAGCTTTTTGGGGATGCAGTTCTTC. It yields the protein CASSFLGMQFF.

The chain joins TRBV20-1 to TRBJ2-5, with TRBD2 as a possible D gene (6 bases). This CDR3 comprises 14 residues. Germline V gives CDR1 DFQATT, CDR2 SNEGSKA (reference sequence). Trimming removed 2 bases from V and 5 bases from J, with 15 bases in between. The CDR3 DNA reads TGCAGTGCTAGAAGGTCGGGAGCGCTGGAGACCCAGTACTTC. This codes for CSARRSGALETQYF.

The table lists this clonotype with many counts. The chain is built from TRBV4-3 and TRBJ2-7, with TRBD1 as a possible D gene (6 bases). The germline V gene encodes CDR1 LGHNA and CDR2 YSLEER. The CDR3 is 15 amino acids. Trimming left V 2 bases short and J 4 bases short, with 15 bases between. The CDR3 DNA follows: TGCGCCAGCAGCCAAAAGGACAGCCCCCTTTACGAGCAGTACTTC. Amino acids: CASSQKDSPLYEQYF.

A note on this clonotype: At one of its ends the junction is not consistent with the germline gene, which may arise from a read error. The gene calls are TRBV20-1 and TRBJ2-3, with 9 bases fitting TRBD2. The CDR3 totals 16 residues. Germline V gene lookup returns CDR1 DFQATT and CDR2 SNEGSKA (reference sequence). The CDR3 DNA reads TGCTGTGCTAGAGATTGGCGGGAGGGCCGCACAGATACGCAGTATTTT. Residues: CCARDWREGRTDTQYF.

The chain is built from TRBV6-1 and TRBJ1-1, with a weak D call TRBD1 (6 bases). Germline V CDR1 and CDR2: MNHNS, SASEGT. V was shortened by 6 bases and J by 8 bases, with 31 bases between the two germline ends. CDR3 length equals 18 residues. CDR3 residues: CASRRRALSRGSLSEAFF. CDR3 nucleotides: TGTGCCAGCAGACGAAGGGCCCTTTCCAGGGGTTCACTTTCCGAAGCTTTCTTT.

Here the CDR3 reads CASSHYSVAQETQYF. The CDR3 region has the DNA TGTGCCAGCAGCCACTATAGCGTGGCCCAAGAGACCCAGTACTTC. V and J are TRBV3-1 and TRBJ2-5; maybe TRBD2 (5 bases). The CDR3 has 15 amino acids. Trimming pared 3 bases from V and 1 base from J, leaving 12 bases between. CDR1 is LGHDT, CDR2 YNNKEL, per germline (reference sequence).

The chain recombines TRBV5-4 with TRBJ1-4, with 7 positions matching TRBD1. The CDR3 is 16 amino acids. From germline, CDR1 is SGHNT and CDR2 YYREEE (reference sequence). V was clipped by 4 bases and J by 7 bases; unmatched bases: 13. The CDR3 bases are TGTGCCAGCAGCAAACAAACCGGGACAGTGAGTGAAAAACTGTTTTTT. It yields the protein CASSKQTGTVSEKLFF.

This clonotype was picked up a small number of times. This sequence joins TRBV7-9 and TRBJ1-1; D gene uncertain. CDR1 is SEHNR and CDR2 is FQNEAQ in the germline V gene (reference sequence). The V gene lost 8 bases and the J gene lost 4 bases, with 17 bases spanning the gap. The CDR3 contains 14 residues. CDR3 sequence reads: CASSYYSVGTEAFF. CDR3 bases: TGTGCCAGCTCTTATTATTCTGTGGGCACTGAAGCTTTCTTT.

The chain is built from TRBV29-1 and TRBJ1-2; D call uncertain. The germline gives CDR1 SQVTM, CDR2 ANQGSEA. CDR3 length equals 15 residues. Trimming removed 4 bases at V and 0 bases at J, with 15 bases between. The CDR3 reads CSVGMAPSSNYGYTF. Written as DNA, the CDR3 is TGCAGCGTTGGAATGGCCCCGTCCTCTAACTATGGCTACACCTTC.

The CDR3 DNA sequence: TGCAGTGCTAGAGCCCCAATCCTCGACAATGAGCAGTTCTTC. Encoded protein: CSARAPILDNEQFF. The chain couples TRBV20-1 to TRBJ2-1; D is undetermined. V dropped 1 base and J dropped 5 bases, with 12 bases sitting between them. The CDR3 runs 14 residues. CDR1 is DFQATT, CDR2 SNEGSKA, per germline (reference sequence).

The chain recombines TRBV2 with TRBJ2-1; no definite D call. The CDR3 has 14 residues. Germline lookup yields CDR1 SNHLY and CDR2 FYNNEI. Trimming removed 9 bases at V and 9 bases at J, with 21 bases between. The CDR3 bases are TGTGCCAGGTCAAGGACCCAACAGAGTGGTGAGCAGTTCTTC. Amino acids: CARSRTQQSGEQFF.

The chain combines TRBV7-2 with TRBJ2-1; D call uncertain. Trimming removed 2 bases from V and 0 bases from J, with 8 bases in between. The CDR3 is 15 amino acids. CDR1 and CDR2 (germline): SGHTA, FQGNSA. The CDR3 DNA sequence: TGTGCCAGCAGCTTAACCCAGAGCTCCTACAATGAGCAGTTCTTC. Encoded protein: CASSLTQSSYNEQFF.

The J gene is TRBJ2-5, the V gene TRBV27; 8 bases agree with TRBD2. Trimming removed 3 bases from V and 3 bases from J; junction bases left unmatched: 3. Germline CDR1 is MNHEY and CDR2 is SMNVEV (reference sequence). The CDR3 is 14 amino acids. The CDR3 loop is CASSFRAGEETQYF. The CDR3 nucleotides read TGTGCCAGCAGTTTTCGAGCGGGAGAAGAGACCCAGTACTTC.

This clonotype was seen a few times. The J gene is TRBJ2-3, the V gene TRBV4-3, with D possibly being TRBD1 or TRBD2 (5 bases each). Trimming shortened V by 2 bases and J by 9 bases, and 21 bases separated the two germline ends. This CDR3 is built from 16 residues. Germline CDR1 is LGHNA and CDR2 is YSLEER. CDR3 residues: CASSQYPRDPGLTQYF. Written as DNA, the CDR3 is TGCGCCAGCAGCCAATACCCCCGGGACCCGGGGTTGACGCAGTATTTT.